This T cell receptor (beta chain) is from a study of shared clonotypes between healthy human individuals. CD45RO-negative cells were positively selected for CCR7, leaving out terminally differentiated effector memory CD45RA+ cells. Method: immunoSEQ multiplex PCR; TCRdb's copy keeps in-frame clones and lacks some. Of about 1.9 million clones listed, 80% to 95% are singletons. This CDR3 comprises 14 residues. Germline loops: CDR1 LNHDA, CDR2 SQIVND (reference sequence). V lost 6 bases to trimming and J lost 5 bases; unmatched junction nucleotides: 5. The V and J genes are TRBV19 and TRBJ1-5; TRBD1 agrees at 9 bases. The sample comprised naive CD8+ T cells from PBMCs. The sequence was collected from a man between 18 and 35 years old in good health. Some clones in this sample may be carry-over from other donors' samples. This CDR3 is CASRGDRVDQPQHF. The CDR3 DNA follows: TGTGCCAGTAGGGGGGACAGGGTGGATCAGCCCCAGCATTTT.